Listed here is a single T cell receptor beta chain. Its antigen remains unknown. The CDR3 covers 14 residues. The germline V and J ends were trimmed by 3 bases and 2 bases, with 10 bases remaining between them. CDR1 and CDR2 from the germline V gene are MNHEY and SMNVEV (reference sequence). The data were obtained in a study of shared clonotypes between healthy human individuals. Study in general: Sampling drew on donors who were a couple of women and a few men aged 18 to 49.

In the source study's methods: In the immunoSEQ data, sequences were junction-only and lacked quality scores, so filtering differed. Clones were sequenced by immunoSEQ multiplex PCR, and TCRdb holds only the in-frame ones, with some missing. The V and J calls and clone size were taken over from that table, and D and trimming were inferred from the DNA. This table has 2 million to 2.5 million clones, over 85% appearing once. Study results and caveats: Relative to memory subsets, naive subsets generally showed larger estimated richness. Clonotype sharing among the donors was expected to vary with sequencing depth.

Only CD45RO-negative cells positively selected for CCR7 counted as naive CD8 cells, so terminally differentiated effector memory CD45RA+ cells were excluded. The TCR was taken from a man aged 18 to 29 in good health. The specimen sequenced was naive CD8+ T cells sorted from blood. V gene TRBV27 combines with J gene TRBJ2-5; TRBD2 is a possible D gene (6 bases). CDR3 region: CASSFWGEQETQYF. The CDR3 bases are TGTGCCAGCAGTTTTTGGGGGGAGCAAGAGACCCAGTACTTC.